This T cell receptor beta chain was sequenced in a study of CD8 T cells in ankylosing spondylitis. Study outcomes and limitations: Ankylosing spondylitis blood appeared to be characterized by a TCR beta motif of 8 or 9 highly homologous variants. Disease-linked clones were found to be CD8+ and relatively rare in peripheral blood. Prior work had noted some motif variants in reactive arthritis blood and synovial fluid. The study looked at matched synovial fluid samples from ankylosing spondylitis patients. Disease-linked clones were reported to be significantly enriched there.

A word on this clonotype: What it binds is not known.

Germline V gene data show CDR1 as SQVTM and CDR2 as ANQGSEA. V shed 4 bases, J shed 8 bases, and the junction held 1 base outside the gene matches. This CDR3 comprises 11 residues. One entry per CDR3 protein, called by TCRdb with MiXCR from the 5' RACE reads. Of 250,000 or so distinct CDR3 sequences listed, roughly a quarter were seen once; the top ten hold 0.5% to 0.75%. Sequenced sample: blood, either unsorted or a sorted T cell fraction (not recorded which). This chain connects TRBV29-1 to TRBJ2-2, with 7 bases that match TRBD1. This TCR was sampled from a male donor with ankylosing spondylitis or in good health (not recorded which). CDR3 nucleotides: TGCAGCGTTGCCAGGGGGGGGGAGCTGTTTTTT. Amino acids: CSVARGGELFF.